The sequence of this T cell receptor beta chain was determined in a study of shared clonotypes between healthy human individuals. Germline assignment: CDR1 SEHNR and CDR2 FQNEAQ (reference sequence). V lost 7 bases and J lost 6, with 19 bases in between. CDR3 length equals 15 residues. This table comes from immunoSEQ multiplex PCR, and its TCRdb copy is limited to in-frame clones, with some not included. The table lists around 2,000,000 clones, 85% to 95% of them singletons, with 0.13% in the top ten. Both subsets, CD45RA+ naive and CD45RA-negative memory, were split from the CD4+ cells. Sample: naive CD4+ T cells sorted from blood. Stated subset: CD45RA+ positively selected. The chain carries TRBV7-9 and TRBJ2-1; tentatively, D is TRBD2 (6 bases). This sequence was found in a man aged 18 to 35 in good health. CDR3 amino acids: CASKHGGVPSNEQFF. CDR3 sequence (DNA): TGTGCCAGCAAACACGGCGGGGTACCCTCCAATGAGCAGTTCTTC.